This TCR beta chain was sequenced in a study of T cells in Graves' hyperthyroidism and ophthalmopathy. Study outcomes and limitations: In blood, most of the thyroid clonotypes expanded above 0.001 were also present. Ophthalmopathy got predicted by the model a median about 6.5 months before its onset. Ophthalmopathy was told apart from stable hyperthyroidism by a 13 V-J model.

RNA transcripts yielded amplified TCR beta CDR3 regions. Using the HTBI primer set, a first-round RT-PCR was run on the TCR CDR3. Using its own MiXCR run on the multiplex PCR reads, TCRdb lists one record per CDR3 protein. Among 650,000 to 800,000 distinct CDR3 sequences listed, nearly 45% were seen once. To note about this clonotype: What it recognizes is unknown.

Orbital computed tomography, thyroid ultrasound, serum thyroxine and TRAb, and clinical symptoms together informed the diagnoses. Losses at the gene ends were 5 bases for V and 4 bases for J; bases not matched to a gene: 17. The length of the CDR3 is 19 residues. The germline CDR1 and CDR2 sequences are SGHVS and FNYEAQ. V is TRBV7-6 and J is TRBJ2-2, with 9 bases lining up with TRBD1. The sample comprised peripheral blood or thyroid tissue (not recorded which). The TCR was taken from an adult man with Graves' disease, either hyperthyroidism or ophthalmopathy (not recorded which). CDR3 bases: TGTGCCAGCAGCCCGGGCCTTGCGGGACAGGGCCCTGGCACCGGGGAGCTGTTTTTT. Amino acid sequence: CASSPGLAGQGPGTGELFF.